These 27 T cell receptor beta chains came from one sample sequenced in a study of read filtering for tumor transcriptome and immune sequencing. This library used roughly 370 ng RNA and molecular barcoded adaptors spanning alpha/delta and beta/gamma chains. TCRdb re-analysed the reads in MiXCR, keeping a single row per CDR3 protein. The sample carries some 40,000 distinct CDR3 sequences, 11% to 15% recorded once. Sequenced sample: a population of CD138-negative cells sorted from bone marrow. The receptors shown here come from a donor aged 40 or over with multiple myeloma.

This clonotype was seen ten or more times. V is TRBV10-3 and J is TRBJ2-3, with 7 bases matching TRBD2. CDR3 length equals 14 residues. J was trimmed by 1 base and V by 6 bases; bases with no gene match: 4. Germline-derived CDR1 and CDR2 are ENHRY and SYGVKD. CDR3 residues: CAISVRGGTDTQYF. CDR3 sequence (DNA): TGTGCCATCAGCGTCCGGGGGGGCACAGATACGCAGTATTTT.

The chain joins TRBV5-6 to TRBJ1-1; D is possibly TRBD1 (6 bases). Germline V gene sequence: CDR1 SGHDT, CDR2 YYEEEE. CDR3 length equals 14 residues. Trimming took 0 bases from V and 5 from J, leaving 11 bases between them. The CDR3 reads CASSLGQEGTEAFF. The CDR3 bases are TGTGCCAGCAGCTTGGGACAGGAGGGTACTGAAGCTTTCTTT. Drawing the rest from reference TRBV5-6 and TRBJ1-1, the complete variable domain is DAGVTQSPTHLIKTRGQQVTLRCSPKSGHDTVSWYQQALGQGPQFIFQYYEEEERQRGNFPDRFSGHQFPNYSSELNVNALLLGDSALYLCASSLGQEGTEAFFGQGTRLTVV.

This clonotype showed up many times. This chain uses TRBV7-9 with TRBJ2-3; D may be TRBD1 (5 bases). V was clipped by 3 bases and J by 1 base, with 8 bases between them. Germline assignment: CDR1 SEHNR and CDR2 FQNEAQ (reference sequence). The CDR3 runs 14 residues. The CDR3 reads CASSFTGRTDTQYF. CDR3 sequence (DNA): TGTGCCAGCAGCTTTACAGGTCGCACAGATACGCAGTATTTT. The variable domain in full, completed from reference TRBV7-9 and TRBJ2-3, reads DTGVSQNPRHKITKRGQNVTFRCDPISEHNRLYWYRQTLGQGPEFLTYFQNEAQLEKSRLLSDRFSAERPKGSFSTLEIQRTEQGDSAMYLCASSFTGRTDTQYFGPGTRLTVL.

This clonotype was seen many times. This chain links TRBV28 with TRBJ1-1; the match to TRBD1 covers 11 bases. V lost 5 bases, J lost 5 bases, and 10 bases stayed unmatched. This CDR3 region has 16 residues. Germline V lookup: CDR1 MDHEN, CDR2 SYDVKM. The CDR3 nucleotides are TGTGCCAGCAGTGGCCCCCTCGGACAGGGGGCAACTGAAGCTTTCTTT. It yields the protein CASSGPLGQGATEAFF.

This clonotype was recorded many times. The V gene is TRBV19, the J gene TRBJ2-3; 9 bases agree with TRBD1. CDR1 and CDR2 (germline): LNHDA, SQIVND (reference sequence). The CDR3 covers 15 residues. The ends lost 9 bases at V and 5 bases at J; junction bases unmatched: 12. The CDR3 region has the DNA TGTGCCAGCGAACCCGGGACAGGGAGGAAAGATACGCAGTATTTT. Protein: CASEPGTGRKDTQYF.

CDR3 loop: CASSTEGQGEQFF. The CDR3 DNA reads as TGTGCCAGCAGCACCGAAGGTCAAGGTGAGCAGTTCTTC. The chain uses TRBV11-3 and TRBJ2-1, with D unclear. The CDR3 has 13 residues. Germline CDR1 and CDR2: SGHNT and YENEEA. Deletions cut 5 bases from V and 9 bases from J, with 14 bases between. The full variable domain, completed using reference TRBV11-3 and TRBJ2-1, is EAGVVQSPRYKIIEKKQPVAFWCNPISGHNTLYWYLQNLGQGPELLIRYENEEAVDDSQLPKDRFSAERLKGVDSTLKIQPAELGDSAVYLCASSTEGQGEQFFGPGTRLTVL.

Regarding this clonotype: As the CDR3 is not closed by the conserved phenylalanine or tryptophan, this likely results from a read error. In DNA form, the CDR3 reads TGCGCCAGCGGCCAAGATGAGCGGGGGATTCAAGAGACCCAGTACCTC. The encoded protein is CASGQDERGIQETQYL. The rearrangement joins TRBV4-1 to TRBJ2-5; 8 bases match TRBD2. This CDR3 region has 16 residues. In germline, CDR1 is MGHRA, CDR2 YSYEKL.

Many counts were recorded for this clonotype. This chain joins TRBV6-2 or TRBV6-3 and TRBJ2-1; D is possibly TRBD1 (5 bases). The CDR3 runs 15 residues. The V end lost 9 bases, the J end lost 6 bases, and 21 bases lay between the germline ends. Per the germline V gene, CDR1 is MNHEY and CDR2 is SVGEGT. CDR3 sequence reads: CASLQGASQGNEQFF. DNA for the CDR3: TGTGCCAGTCTCCAAGGGGCGAGCCAGGGCAATGAGCAGTTCTTC.

This clonotype has ten or more counts. Germline and junction disagree at one end, which may indicate a read error. The rearrangement uses TRBV7-7 and TRBJ2-7; no reliable D call. CDR3 length: 12 amino acids. Germline CDR1 is SSHAT and CDR2 is FNYEAQ (reference sequence). CDR3 sequence reads: CASSPNGIEQYF. CDR3 DNA sequence: TGTGCTAGCAGCCCAAATGGGATAGAGCAGTACTTC.

A note on this clonotype: Given a much more abundant clone one base away, this may be a read error. The chain recombines TRBV4-3 with TRBJ1-5; D remains unclear. The CDR3 has 13 amino acids. V lost 0 bases, J lost 8 bases, and 8 bases lay in between. CDR1 and CDR2 (germline): LGHNA, YSLEER. This chain's CDR3 is CASSQDRYEPQHF. CDR3 nucleotides: TGCGCCAGCAGCCAAGATAGGTACGAGCCCCAGCATTTT.

This clonotype was counted many times. CDR3 coding DNA: TGCAGTGCTAGAACCCCCCGAGGCACCGGGGAGCTGTTTTTT. Translating gives CSARTPRGTGELFF. The chain uses TRBV20-1 and TRBJ2-2, with D hard to call. The CDR3 is made up of 14 amino acids. Trimming took off 2 bases at V and 4 bases at J, with 11 bases between the two ends. Germline V gene sequence: CDR1 DFQATT, CDR2 SNEGSKA (reference sequence).

Concerning this clonotype: This sequence may be a read error, since a much larger clone differs from it by one base. V and J are TRBV5-5 and TRBJ2-5, with D possibly TRBD2 on 6 matching bases. This CDR3 contains 14 residues. Germline values: CDR1 SGHKS, CDR2 YYEKEE (reference sequence). Here the CDR3 reads CASSLGWGGETQCF. CDR3 DNA: TGTGCCAGCAGCTTGGGATGGGGCGGGGAGACCCAGTGCTTC.

At least ten counts were recorded for this clonotype. The junction and the germline gene differ at one end; a read error may be behind it. The J gene is TRBJ2-7, the V gene TRBV10-3; D gene ambiguous. CDR3 length: 15 residues. CDR1 ENHRY and CDR2 SYGVKD come from the germline V gene. CDR3 residues: CAISTPTPTLYEQYF. CDR3 nucleotide sequence: TGTGCCATCAGTACACCGACACCGACCCTCTACGAGCAGTATTTC.

The J gene is TRBJ2-3, the V gene TRBV12-5; D uncertain. Per the germline V gene, CDR1 is LGHNT and CDR2 is FRNRAP. With 2 bases removed from V and 6 bases from J, the gap between germline ends came to 3 bases. The CDR3 spans 11 residues. CDR3 protein: CASGLSDTQYF. The CDR3 region has the DNA TGTGCTAGTGGTTTGTCGGATACGCAGTATTTT.

This clonotype has at least ten counts. The V gene is TRBV7-8, the J gene TRBJ1-1; D is ambiguous. The CDR3 is 15 amino acids. CDR1 is SGHVS, CDR2 FQNEAQ, per germline. V lost 6 bases and J 0 bases, leaving 14 bases between the germline ends. CDR3 sequence (DNA): TGTGCCAGCAGTGAAAACTACCAGGTGAACACTGAAGCTTTCTTT. Protein product: CASSENYQVNTEAFF.

In its sample, this clonotype was seen many times. The rearrangement links TRBV4-1 to TRBJ2-7; D is uncertain. The V and J ends lost 1 base and 2 bases respectively, with 15 bases between them. The CDR3 loop spans 16 amino acids. Looked up from germline, CDR1 is MGHRA and CDR2 is YSYEKL. The CDR3 coding sequence is TGCGCCAGCAGCCAAGCGTTTTACTCCACTGCCTACGAGCAGTACTTC. Its protein product is CASSQAFYSTAYEQYF.

A note on this clonotype: A read error is the likely source, as a far larger clone sits one nucleotide away. The rearrangement uses TRBV6-2 or TRBV6-3 and TRBJ2-3; D unresolved. This CDR3 is built from 14 residues. The germline gives CDR1 MNHEY, CDR2 SVGEGT. CDR3 in DNA: TGTGCCAACAGTGTTGTCAACACCGCAGATACGCAGTATTTT. This sequence encodes CANSVVNTADTQYF.

This clonotype was detected ten times or more. The chain links TRBV19 to TRBJ2-2, with TRBD2 identical over 7 bases. V lost 2 bases to trimming and J lost 3 bases; unmatched junction nucleotides: 6. Germline V CDR1 and CDR2: LNHDA, SQIVND (reference sequence). The CDR3 has 16 residues. DNA for the CDR3: TGTGCCAGTAGTATAAAGGCTAGCGGATACACCGGGGAGCTGTTTTTT. This encodes CASSIKASGYTGELFF.

This clonotype came up many times. V gene TRBV28 combines with J gene TRBJ1-1; D remains ambiguous. This CDR3 contains 14 residues. With 3 bases removed from V and 2 bases from J, the gap between germline ends came to 10 bases. Germline V CDR1 and CDR2: MDHEN, SYDVKM. CDR3 protein: CASSFWADNTEAFF. CDR3 DNA sequence: TGTGCCAGCAGTTTTTGGGCCGATAACACTGAAGCTTTCTTT.

This clonotype was seen repeatedly, ten times or more. The gene calls are TRBV7-2 and TRBJ2-1; D is unresolved. CDR1 is SGHTA and CDR2 is FQGNSA in the germline V gene. V was shortened by 0 bases and J by 7 bases, with 7 bases between the two germline ends. The length of the CDR3 is 13 residues. The DNA for the CDR3 is TGTGCCAGCAGCTTAGCCCCCCGTAATGAGCAGTTCTTC. It encodes CASSLAPRNEQFF.

A remark on this clonotype: With a much larger clone just one base away, this may be a read error. The CDR3 here is CASSQPGTLTGQFF. The DNA for the CDR3 is TGCGCCAGCAGCCAGCCCGGGACGCTTACTGGGCAGTTCTTC. The chain recombines TRBV4-3 with TRBJ2-1; either TRBD1 or TRBD2 may supply D (5 bases each). The CDR3 has 14 amino acids. V lost 3 bases and J 12 bases, leaving 18 bases between the germline ends. Germline CDR1 LGHNA, CDR2 YSLEER.

This clonotype was counted many times. The rearrangement joins TRBV10-3 to TRBJ2-1, with TRBD1 identical over 12 bases. V trimming: 6 bases; J trimming: 7 bases; junction bases outside the gene matches: 7. This CDR3 is 15 amino acids long. Germline V gene sequence: CDR1 ENHRY, CDR2 SYGVKD. The CDR3 sequence is CAISPGTGGINEQFF. CDR3 nucleotide sequence: TGTGCCATCAGCCCCGGGACAGGGGGCATTAATGAGCAGTTCTTC.

This chain uses TRBV6-1 with TRBJ2-5, with a possible D match to TRBD2 (6 bases). The V gene lost 0 bases and the J gene lost 13 bases, with 12 bases spanning the gap. This CDR3 comprises 12 residues. CDR1 and CDR2 from the germline V gene are MNHNS and SASEGT. CDR3 residues: CASSEARRAGYF. The CDR3, as DNA: TGTGCCAGCAGTGAAGCTCGGAGGGCGGGGTACTTC.

The sample holds many counts of this clonotype. The chain couples TRBV29-1 to TRBJ1-2, with TRBD1 identical over 9 bases. The CDR3 loop spans 15 amino acids. J gave up 4 bases and V 3 bases, and 9 bases lay outside the gene matches. CDR1 and CDR2 (germline): SQVTM, ANQGSEA. The CDR3 protein is CSVDRPGQGGYGYTF. The CDR3 DNA follows: TGCAGCGTTGACCGCCCGGGACAGGGAGGCTATGGCTACACCTTC.

Written as DNA, the CDR3 is TGTGCCAGCAGTTACCAACAGGGGGTCGCCCAAGCGCAGTTCTTC. Encoded protein: CASSYQQGVAQAQFF. The rearrangement links TRBV6-6 to TRBJ2-1; 8 nucleotides agree with TRBD1. CDR3 size: 15 residues. The germline V gene encodes CDR1 MNHNY and CDR2 SVGAGI (reference sequence). V lost 2 bases, J lost 12 bases, and 12 bases stayed unmatched.

This rearrangement joins TRBV28 to TRBJ2-1, with D unresolved. The CDR3 contains 13 residues. Looked up from germline, CDR1 is MDHEN and CDR2 is SYDVKM. V shed 2 bases and J shed 3 bases, with 5 bases lying between them. The CDR3 nucleotides are TGTGCCAGCAGTTTAAATCTCTACAATGAGCAGTTCTTC. Protein: CASSLNLYNEQFF.

This clonotype was counted many times. The genes are TRBV4-3 and TRBJ2-5; D remains ambiguous. The CDR3 spans 16 residues. The V end was cut by 0 bases, the J end by 5 bases, with 16 bases between. Per the germline V gene, CDR1 is LGHNA and CDR2 is YSLEER. The CDR3 is CASSQEVARRRETQYF. CDR3 bases: TGCGCCAGCAGCCAAGAAGTCGCCCGGCGTCGTGAGACCCAGTACTTC.